A single sample is the source of the 18 T cell receptor beta chains below, sequenced in a study of graft-versus-host responses after intestinal transplantation. Assay: immunoSEQ multiplex PCR; the TCRdb copy retains only in-frame clones and omits some. The sample lists about 47,000 clones; 90% to 95% were seen once. This specimen was PBMCs, taken roughly 760 days after a first intestinal transplant, on the day of a second. These receptors came from a human patient who received an intestinal transplant, so some T cells may come from the graft donor.

The rearrangement links TRBV5-1 to TRBJ1-4, with D perhaps TRBD1 (6 bases). Germline loops: CDR1 SGHRS, CDR2 YFSETQ. V lost 4 bases, J lost 3 bases, and 13 bases lay in between. The CDR3 contains 15 residues. The CDR3 loop reads CASSGAGDPNEKLFF. In DNA form, the CDR3 reads TGCGCCAGCAGCGGAGCAGGGGACCCTAATGAAAAACTGTTTTTT.

The V and J genes are TRBV29-1 and TRBJ2-7; 7 bases match TRBD1. The CDR3 is made up of 13 amino acids. J lost 2 bases, V lost 7 bases, and 8 bases had no gene match. The germline gives CDR1 SQVTM, CDR2 ANQGSEA. The CDR3 DNA reads TGCAGCGCTACGACAGGGACCCCCTACGAGCAGTACTTC. It translates to CSATTGTPYEQYF.

This chain connects TRBV30 to TRBJ2-7, with a possible D match to TRBD1 (5 bases). This CDR3 comprises 11 residues. Germline CDR1 reads GTSNPN; CDR2 reads SVGIG (reference sequence). With 7 bases removed from V and 4 bases from J, the gap between germline ends came to 11 bases. CDR3 nucleotides: TGTGCCTCGGACCAGGGTTACGAGCAGTACTTC. The encoded protein is CASDQGYEQYF. Filled out from reference TRBV30 and TRBJ2-7, the complete variable domain reads SQTIHQWPATLVQPVGSPLSLECTVEGTSNPNLYWYRQAAGRGLQLLFYSVGIGQISSEVPQNLSASRPQDRQFILSSKKLLLSDSGFYLCASDQGYEQYFGPGTRLTVT.

V usage is TRBV15 and J usage is TRBJ2-2; D not certain. Germline assignment: CDR1 LNHNV and CDR2 YYDKDF (reference sequence). CDR3 size: 20 residues. Trimming left V 0 bases short and J 4 bases short, with 24 bases between. CDR3 coding DNA: TGTGCCACCAGCAGAGAGCGTACAACAAAGAACGGGCGAAGCACCGGGGAGCTGTTTTTT. Amino acid sequence: CATSRERTTKNGRSTGELFF.

The V call is TRBV21-1, the J call TRBJ2-7; whether TRBD1, the table's D call, matches the DNA was not checked. TRBV21-1 is a pseudogene. The CDR3 runs to 16 residues. CDR3: CASSKAVDRAPYEQYF. CDR3 nucleotides: TGTGCCAGCAGCAAAGCAGTAGACAGGGCCCCCTACGAGCAGTACTTC.

The chain recombines TRBV10-1 with TRBJ2-7; tentatively, D is TRBD1 (5 bases). Trimming cost V 4 bases and J 5 bases, with 12 bases left between them. Germline CDR1 reads WNHNN; CDR2 reads SYGVQD (reference sequence). The CDR3 has 13 residues. The CDR3 coding sequence is TGCGCCAGCAGTGGGCAGGGATCGGACGAGCAGTACTTC. Translated: CASSGQGSDEQYF.

This clone showed up just once. The chain couples TRBV7-8 to TRBJ2-7, with TRBD1 matching 9 bases. V lost 1 base to trimming and J lost 3 bases; unmatched junction nucleotides: 7. This CDR3 spans 16 amino acids. Germline values: CDR1 SGHVS, CDR2 FQNEAQ. The CDR3 region has the DNA TGTGCCAGCAGCTTAGAGGGAATGACAGGGGGCTACGAGCAGTACTTC. Translation gives CASSLEGMTGGYEQYF.

The chain has TRBV28 and TRBJ1-2; 9 nucleotides align to TRBD1. Germline CDR1 is MDHEN and CDR2 is SYDVKM. The CDR3 is made up of 15 amino acids. V shed 5 bases and J 7 bases; nucleotides not matched to a gene: 11. For the CDR3, the DNA is TGTGCCAGCAGTCCCCGCCCCGGGACAGGGTTTGGCTACACCTTC. Its protein is CASSPRPGTGFGYTF.

The chain uses TRBV5-5 and TRBJ2-3; 7 nucleotides agree with TRBD1. There are 15 residues in the CDR3. J lost 3 bases, V lost 4 bases, and 8 bases had no gene match. The germline gives CDR1 SGHKS, CDR2 YYEKEE (reference sequence). The CDR3 spells CASSGTGELTDTQYF. The CDR3 nucleotides are TGTGCCAGCAGCGGCACAGGGGAGTTAACAGATACGCAGTATTTT.

V usage is TRBV6-5 and J usage is TRBJ1-2; possible D gene TRBD1, 6 bases. CDR1 and CDR2 (germline): MNHEY, SVGAGI. Trimming shortened V by 5 bases and J by 8 bases, and 15 bases separated the two germline ends. This CDR3 is 13 amino acids long. CDR3 sequence (DNA): TGTGCCAGCAGTCCGGGGGGCGCCAGGGGCTACACCTTC. Protein: CASSPGGARGYTF.

The chain joins TRBV9 to TRBJ2-4; either TRBD1 or TRBD2 may fit D (5 bases each). Per germline, CDR1 SGDLS and CDR2 YYNGEE. The CDR3 is made up of 17 amino acids. V lost 3 bases and J lost 0, with 16 bases in between. The CDR3 DNA reads TGTGCCAGCAGCGAGAGGGGAGAACGCTTAGCCAAAAACATTCAGTACTTC. Residues: CASSERGERLAKNIQYF.

This rearrangement joins TRBV10-1 to TRBJ1-1; D call uncertain. The germline CDR1 and CDR2 sequences are WNHNN and SYGVQD (reference sequence). The CDR3 has 16 amino acids. Trimming cost V 2 bases and J 1 base, with 14 bases left between them. CDR3 nucleotide sequence: TGCGCCAGCAGTGAGCCAAGGGCGGGAAAGAACACTGAAGCTTTCTTT. Translating gives CASSEPRAGKNTEAFF.

This chain joins TRBV6-1 and TRBJ2-7; D is uncertain. The ends were cut back, 3 bases at V and 0 bases at J, with 12 bases in the middle. The CDR3 has 15 residues. In germline, CDR1 is MNHNS, CDR2 SASEGT. CDR3 loop: CASSDRAASSYEQYF. The CDR3 DNA follows: TGTGCCAGCAGTGATAGGGCGGCCAGCTCCTACGAGCAGTACTTC.

V is TRBV19 and J is TRBJ2-3; 9 bases are a match to TRBD2. The CDR3 is made up of 14 amino acids. CDR1 is LNHDA, CDR2 SQIVND, per germline (reference sequence). V gave up 7 bases and J gave up 2 bases; unmatched junction bases: 4. The CDR3 reads CASKLAGTTDTQYF. The CDR3 coding sequence is TGTGCCAGTAAACTAGCGGGCACCACAGATACGCAGTATTTT.

The sample holds one count of this clone. The chain couples TRBV10-1 to TRBJ2-1; 9 bases line up with TRBD2. Germline CDR1 WNHNN, CDR2 SYGVQD (reference sequence). The CDR3 runs to 14 residues. With 5 bases clipped from V and 10 bases from J, the junction kept 9 bases outside the gene matches. The CDR3 spells CASSISGRSQEQFF. In DNA, the CDR3 is TGCGCCAGCAGTATTAGCGGGAGATCGCAGGAGCAGTTCTTC.

This chain joins TRBV11-2 and TRBJ1-3; TRBD1 might be the D (6 bases). Germline V gene sequence: CDR1 SGHAT, CDR2 FQNNGV. Trimming took off 5 bases at V and 4 bases at J, with 15 bases between the two ends. This CDR3 contains 15 residues. The CDR3 region is CASSVHRVAGNTIYF. The CDR3 nucleotides read TGTGCCAGCAGCGTTCACAGGGTCGCGGGAAACACCATATATTTT. The full variable domain, completed using reference TRBV11-2 and TRBJ1-3, is EAGVAQSPRYKIIEKRQSVAFWCNPISGHATLYWYQQILGQGPKLLIQFQNNGVVDDSQLPKDRFSAERLKGVDSTLKIQPAKLEDSAVYLCASSVHRVAGNTIYFGEGSWLTVV.

The chain uses TRBV27 and TRBJ2-1; TRBD2 matches at 12 bases. The J segment lost 8 bases and the V segment lost 3 bases, leaving 5 bases of the junction unmatched. The germline V gene encodes CDR1 MNHEY and CDR2 SMNVEV (reference sequence). The CDR3 sequence is 15 residues long. The CDR3 protein is CASSLHPSGRDEQFF. The CDR3 bases are TGTGCCAGCAGTTTGCATCCTAGCGGGAGGGATGAGCAGTTCTTC.

The chain combines TRBV5-1 with TRBJ1-6, with a tentative D call TRBD1 (5 bases). Germline V CDR1 and CDR2: SGHRS, YFSETQ. This CDR3 has 16 residues. V lost 4 bases, J lost 12 bases, and 23 bases lay in between. The CDR3 nucleotides read TGCGCCAGCAGCGCAGACCCGGGACCGGAGGATAAACCCCTCCACTTT. It is translated as CASSADPGPEDKPLHF. Combining the CDR3 with reference TRBV5-1 and TRBJ1-6 gives the whole variable domain KAGVTQTPRYLIKTRGQQVTLSCSPISGHRSVSWYQQTPGQGLQFLFEYFSETQRNKGNFPGRFSGRQFSNSRSEMNVSTLELGDSALYLCASSADPGPEDKPLHFGNGTRLTVT.